This T cell receptor (beta chain) was captured in a study of T-cell memory formation after mild COVID-19. Study findings and constraints: A balance of CD4 and CD8 characterized clones contracting day 15 to 85, whereas later expanders leaned CD4+.

V was trimmed by 3 bases and J by 5 bases, leaving 10 bases between them. The CDR3 sequence is 13 residues long. On this clonotype itself: Its target is not known.

Employing constant-segment primers, 5'RACE generated TCR alpha and TCR beta cDNA libraries bearing sample barcodes and UMIs. Using its own MiXCR run on the 5' RACE reads, TCRdb lists one record per CDR3 protein. The data show hundreds of thousands of distinct CDR3 sequences, with roughly 18% seen just once and approximately 13% held by the top ten. This TCR derives from an adult woman who had mild COVID-19 (a few samples of this study predate the infection). Cell type and time point are not known. This chain joins TRBV12-3 or TRBV12-4 and TRBJ2-5; the D is unclear. Material: PBMCs or a T cell subset sorted from them (not recorded which). CDR3 region: CASSFRPRETQYF. The DNA for the CDR3 is TGTGCCAGCAGTTTCCGCCCCAGGGAGACCCAGTACTTC.